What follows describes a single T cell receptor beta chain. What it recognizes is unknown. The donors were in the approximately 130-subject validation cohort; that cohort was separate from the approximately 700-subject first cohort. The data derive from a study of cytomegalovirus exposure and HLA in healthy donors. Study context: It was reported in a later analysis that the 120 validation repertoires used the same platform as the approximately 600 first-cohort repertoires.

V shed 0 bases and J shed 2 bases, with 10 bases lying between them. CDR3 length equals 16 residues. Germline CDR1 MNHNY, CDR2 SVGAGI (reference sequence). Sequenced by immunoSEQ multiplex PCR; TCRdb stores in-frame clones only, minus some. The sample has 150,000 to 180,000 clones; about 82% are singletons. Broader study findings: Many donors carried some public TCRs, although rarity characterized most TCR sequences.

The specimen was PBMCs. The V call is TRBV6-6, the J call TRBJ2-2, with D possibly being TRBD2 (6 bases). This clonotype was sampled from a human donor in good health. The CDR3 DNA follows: TGTGCCAGCAGTTACTCGGGGGGAGCCAACACCGGGGAGCTGTTTTTT. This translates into CASSYSGGANTGELFF.